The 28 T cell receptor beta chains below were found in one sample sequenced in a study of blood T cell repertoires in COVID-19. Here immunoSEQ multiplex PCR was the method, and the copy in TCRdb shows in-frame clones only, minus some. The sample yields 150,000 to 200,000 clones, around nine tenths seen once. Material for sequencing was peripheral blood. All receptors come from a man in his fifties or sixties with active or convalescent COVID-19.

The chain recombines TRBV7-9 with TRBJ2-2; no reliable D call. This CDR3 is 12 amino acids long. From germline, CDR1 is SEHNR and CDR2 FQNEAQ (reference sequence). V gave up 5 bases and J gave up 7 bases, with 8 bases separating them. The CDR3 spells CASSPHNGELFF. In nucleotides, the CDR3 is TGTGCCAGCAGCCCCCACAACGGGGAGCTGTTTTTT.

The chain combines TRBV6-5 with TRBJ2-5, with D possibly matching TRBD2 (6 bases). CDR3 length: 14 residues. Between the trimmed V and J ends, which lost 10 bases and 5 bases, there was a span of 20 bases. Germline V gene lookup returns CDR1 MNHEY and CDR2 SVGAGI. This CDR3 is CATRVRGGVETQYF. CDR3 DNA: TGTGCCACCAGAGTCCGAGGAGGGGTGGAGACCCAGTACTTC.

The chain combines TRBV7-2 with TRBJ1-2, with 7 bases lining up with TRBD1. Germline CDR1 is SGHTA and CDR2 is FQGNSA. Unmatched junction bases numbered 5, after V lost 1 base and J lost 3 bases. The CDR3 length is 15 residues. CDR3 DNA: TGTGCCAGCAGCTTAGGAGGGGGCGCGGACTATGGCTACACCTTC. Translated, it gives CASSLGGGADYGYTF.

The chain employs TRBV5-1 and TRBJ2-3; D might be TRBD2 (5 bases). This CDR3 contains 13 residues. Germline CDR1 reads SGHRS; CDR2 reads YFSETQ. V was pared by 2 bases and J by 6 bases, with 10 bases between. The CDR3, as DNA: TGCGCCAGCAGCTTCCCACGGGGTGATACGCAGTATTTT. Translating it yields CASSFPRGDTQYF.

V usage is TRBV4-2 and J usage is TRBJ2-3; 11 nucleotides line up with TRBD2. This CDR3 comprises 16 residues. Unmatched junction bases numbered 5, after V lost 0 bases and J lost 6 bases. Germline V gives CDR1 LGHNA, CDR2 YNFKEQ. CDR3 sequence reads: CASSQDPSGGLDTQYF. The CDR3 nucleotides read TGTGCCAGCAGCCAAGATCCTAGCGGGGGGTTGGATACGCAGTATTTT.

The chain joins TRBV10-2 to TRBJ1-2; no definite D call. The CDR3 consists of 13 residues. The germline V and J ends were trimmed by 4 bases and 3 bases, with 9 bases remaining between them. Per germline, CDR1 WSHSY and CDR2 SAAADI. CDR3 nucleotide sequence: TGCGCCAGCAGTGTCGAGACATACTATGGCTACACCTTC. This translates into CASSVETYYGYTF.

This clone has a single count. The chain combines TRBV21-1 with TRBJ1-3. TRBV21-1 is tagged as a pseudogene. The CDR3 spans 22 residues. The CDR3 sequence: CASSKEAGPRGETLDSGNTIYF. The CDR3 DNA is TGTGCCAGCAGCAAAGAGGCGGGACCTCGAGGGGAGACATTAGACTCTGGAAACACCATATATTTT.

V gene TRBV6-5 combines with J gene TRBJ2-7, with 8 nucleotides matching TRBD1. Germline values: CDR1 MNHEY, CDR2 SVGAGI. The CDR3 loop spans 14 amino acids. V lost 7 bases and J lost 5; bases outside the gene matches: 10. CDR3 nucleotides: TGTGCCAGCATTCTCCGGACAGGGTATCACGAGCAGTACTTC. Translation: CASILRTGYHEQYF.

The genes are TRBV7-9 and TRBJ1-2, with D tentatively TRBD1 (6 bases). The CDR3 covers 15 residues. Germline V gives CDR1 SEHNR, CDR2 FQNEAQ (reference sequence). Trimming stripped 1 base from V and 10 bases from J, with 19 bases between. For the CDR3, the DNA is TGTGCCAGCAGCTTAGGGGGGGGCACAGGCGGCTTCTACACCTTC. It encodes CASSLGGGTGGFYTF.

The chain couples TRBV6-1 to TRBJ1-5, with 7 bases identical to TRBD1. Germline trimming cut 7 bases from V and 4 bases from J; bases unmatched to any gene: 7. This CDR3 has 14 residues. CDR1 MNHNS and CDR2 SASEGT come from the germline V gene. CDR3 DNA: TGTGCCAGCACCTCGACAGGGTTTAATCAGCCCCAGCATTTT. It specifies CASTSTGFNQPQHF.

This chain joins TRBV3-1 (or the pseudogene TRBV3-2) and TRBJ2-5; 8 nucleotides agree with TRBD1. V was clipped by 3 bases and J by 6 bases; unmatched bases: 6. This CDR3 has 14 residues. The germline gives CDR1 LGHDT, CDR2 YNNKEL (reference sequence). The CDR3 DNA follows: TGTGCCAGCAGCCAGATCCGACAGGGGAAGACCCAGTACTTC. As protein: CASSQIRQGKTQYF.

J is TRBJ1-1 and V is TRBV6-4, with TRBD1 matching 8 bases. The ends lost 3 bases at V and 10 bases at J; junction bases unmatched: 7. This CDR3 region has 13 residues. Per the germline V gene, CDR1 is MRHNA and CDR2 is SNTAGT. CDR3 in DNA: TGTGCCAGCAGTGATCAACGGACAGGGCCAGCTTTCTTT. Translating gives CASSDQRTGPAFF.

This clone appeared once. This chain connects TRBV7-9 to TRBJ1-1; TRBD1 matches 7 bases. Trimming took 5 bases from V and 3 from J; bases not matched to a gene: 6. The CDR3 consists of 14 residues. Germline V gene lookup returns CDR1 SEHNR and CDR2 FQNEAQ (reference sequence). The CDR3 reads CASSLTGSDTEAFF. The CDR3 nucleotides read TGTGCCAGCAGCCTGACAGGGTCCGACACTGAAGCTTTCTTT.

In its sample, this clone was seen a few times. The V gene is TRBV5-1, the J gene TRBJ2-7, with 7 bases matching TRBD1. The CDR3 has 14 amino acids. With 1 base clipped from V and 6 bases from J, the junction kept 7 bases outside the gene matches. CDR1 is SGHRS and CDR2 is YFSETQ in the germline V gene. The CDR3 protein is CASSLTGDLAEQYF. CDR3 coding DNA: TGCGCCAGCAGCTTGACAGGGGACCTCGCCGAGCAGTACTTC.

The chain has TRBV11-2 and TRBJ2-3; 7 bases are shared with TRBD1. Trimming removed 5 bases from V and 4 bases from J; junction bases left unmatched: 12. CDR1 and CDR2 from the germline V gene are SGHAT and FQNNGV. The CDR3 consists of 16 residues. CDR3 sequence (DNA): TGTGCCAGCAGCGCAAGACAGGGTTTGGTGGCAGATACGCAGTATTTT. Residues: CASSARQGLVADTQYF.

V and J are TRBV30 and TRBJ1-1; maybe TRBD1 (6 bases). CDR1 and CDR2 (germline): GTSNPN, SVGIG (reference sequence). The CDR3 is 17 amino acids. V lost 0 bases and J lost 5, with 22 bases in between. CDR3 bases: TGTGCCTGGAGTGTATCTTTTGGGCAGGGGAGAAAGACTGAAGCTTTCTTT. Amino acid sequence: CAWSVSFGQGRKTEAFF.

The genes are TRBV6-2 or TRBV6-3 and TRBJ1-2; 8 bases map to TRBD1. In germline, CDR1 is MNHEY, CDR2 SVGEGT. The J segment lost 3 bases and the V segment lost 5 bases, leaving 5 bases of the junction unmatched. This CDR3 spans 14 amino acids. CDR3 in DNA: TGTGCCAGCAGTCGACAGGGGCCCTACTATGGCTACACCTTC. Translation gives CASSRQGPYYGYTF.

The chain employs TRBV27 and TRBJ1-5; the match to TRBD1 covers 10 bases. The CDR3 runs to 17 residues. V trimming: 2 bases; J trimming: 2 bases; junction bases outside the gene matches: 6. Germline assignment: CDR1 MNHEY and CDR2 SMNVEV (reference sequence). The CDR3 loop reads CASSLEGQGFGNQPQHF. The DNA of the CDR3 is TGTGCCAGCAGTTTAGAGGGACAGGGGTTTGGCAATCAGCCCCAGCATTTT.

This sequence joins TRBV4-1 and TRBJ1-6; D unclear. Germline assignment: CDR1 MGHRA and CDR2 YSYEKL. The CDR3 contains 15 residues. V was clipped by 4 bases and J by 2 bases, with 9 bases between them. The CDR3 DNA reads TGCGCCAGCAGCCCAGAGACTCCCTATAATTCACCCCTCCACTTT. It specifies CASSPETPYNSPLHF.

The CDR3 region is CASSQESGRRGTQYF. The CDR3 DNA reads TGTGCCAGCAGCCAAGAATCGGGCAGGCGGGGTACGCAGTATTTT. The chain joins TRBV4-2 to TRBJ2-3; weak D call: TRBD2 (6 bases). The V and J ends lost 0 bases and 8 bases respectively, with 15 bases between them. The CDR3 consists of 15 residues. Germline V CDR1 and CDR2: LGHNA, YNFKEQ.

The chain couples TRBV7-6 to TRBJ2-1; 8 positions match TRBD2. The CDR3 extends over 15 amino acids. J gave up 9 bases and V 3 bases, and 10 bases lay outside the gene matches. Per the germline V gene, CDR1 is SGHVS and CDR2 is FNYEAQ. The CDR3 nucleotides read TGTGCCAGCAGCTTTCGTCCGGGGGGGGTGACTGAGCAGTTCTTC. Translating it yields CASSFRPGGVTEQFF.

The DNA of the CDR3 is TGTGCCCACCTAGCTAATGAAAAACTGTTTTTT. It is translated as CAHLANEKLFF. This chain links TRBV6-5 with TRBJ1-4; unclear D gene. CDR1 is MNHEY and CDR2 is SVGAGI in the germline V gene. Trimming pared 11 bases from V and 3 bases from J, leaving 7 bases between. The CDR3 consists of 11 residues.

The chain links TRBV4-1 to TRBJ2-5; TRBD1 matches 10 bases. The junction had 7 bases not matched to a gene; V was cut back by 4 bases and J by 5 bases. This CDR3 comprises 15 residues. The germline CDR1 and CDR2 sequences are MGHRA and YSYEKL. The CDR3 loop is CASSRTGGEWETQYF. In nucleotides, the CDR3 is TGCGCCAGCAGCCGGACAGGGGGAGAGTGGGAGACCCAGTACTTC.

In nucleotides, the CDR3 is TGTGCCAGCAGTTACAGGGGTTGGGACACTGAAGCTTTCTTT. Protein product: CASSYRGWDTEAFF. This sequence joins TRBV6-5 and TRBJ1-1, with D possibly TRBD1 on 5 matching bases. V was pared by 2 bases and J by 3 bases, with 10 bases between. Germline CDR1 is MNHEY and CDR2 is SVGAGI. The CDR3 extends over 14 amino acids.

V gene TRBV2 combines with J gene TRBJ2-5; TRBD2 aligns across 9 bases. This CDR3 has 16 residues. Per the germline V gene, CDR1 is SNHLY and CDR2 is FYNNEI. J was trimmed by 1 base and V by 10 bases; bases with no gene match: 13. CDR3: CATGRETSGPQETQYF. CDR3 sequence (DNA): TGTGCCACAGGGAGGGAGACTAGCGGCCCCCAAGAGACCCAGTACTTC.

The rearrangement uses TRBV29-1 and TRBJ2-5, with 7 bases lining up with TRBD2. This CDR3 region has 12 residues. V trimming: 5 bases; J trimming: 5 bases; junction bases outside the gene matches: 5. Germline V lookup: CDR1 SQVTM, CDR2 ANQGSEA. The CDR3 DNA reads TGCAGCGTTAAGGGAGGGTTTGAGACCCAGTACTTC. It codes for CSVKGGFETQYF.

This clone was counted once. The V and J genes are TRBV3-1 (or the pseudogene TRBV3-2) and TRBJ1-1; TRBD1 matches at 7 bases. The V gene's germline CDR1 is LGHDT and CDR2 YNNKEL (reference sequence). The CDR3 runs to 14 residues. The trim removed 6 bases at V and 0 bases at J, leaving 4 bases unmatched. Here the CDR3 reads CASSSRGLNTEAFF. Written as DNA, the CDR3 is TGTGCCAGCAGTTCCAGGGGGTTGAACACTGAAGCTTTCTTT.

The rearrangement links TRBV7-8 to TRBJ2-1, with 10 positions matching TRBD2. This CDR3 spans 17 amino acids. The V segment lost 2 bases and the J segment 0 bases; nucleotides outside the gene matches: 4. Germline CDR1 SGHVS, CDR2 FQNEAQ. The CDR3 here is CASSLLTSGNSYNEQFF. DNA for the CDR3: TGTGCCAGCAGCTTACTTACTAGCGGGAACTCCTACAATGAGCAGTTCTTC.